This TCR beta chain was identified during a study of CD8+CD57+ T cells in acquired aplastic anemia listed by TCRdb under 2018. Regarding the complete study: DNA extracted from sorted CD4+ and CD8+ cells had a mean of roughly 3 ug, with a range of about 0.2 to 30 ug. A CD8+CD57+ expansion meant a frequency higher than the mean frequency seen in healthy subjects.

The germline V gene supplies CDR1 SGHTA and CDR2 FQGNSA. The CDR3 covers 14 residues, taking in both the cysteine and the phenylalanine. Only the CDR3 DNA is retained, 42 bases long and in frame from the first base. V drops 0 bases and J drops 6 bases, leaving 8 bases in between. Profiling of TCR beta VDJ combinations and CDR3 sequences used genomic DNA as the template. TCR repertoire sequencing was run on an Illumina HiSeq 2000. As for the original processing: TRBV/TRBJ rearrangement plots, CDR3 size and DJ length profiles, and Simpson's diversity index were used to assess repertoires. The immunodominant clone was defined as the most abundant DNA sequence in deep sequencing data. CDR3 amino acid sequences were screened for sharing across subjects and were compared with published repertoires and the VDJdb database. TCRdb ran its own pipeline on the public reads, namely fastp trimming at Q25 and MiXCR clone calling, and kept in-frame beta chains. Identical CDR3 proteins give one entry, which carries the most common genes and DNA. TCRdb's processing, not the authors', yielded these V and J calls. The sample table lists about 120,000 distinct CDR3 sequences, under 65% of them with a count of one. The ten largest clones capture under 35% of the sample.

On the study overall, not on this receptor specifically: CD8+ Simpson's diversity did not differ significantly between patients and healthy controls (P=0.060). Although some 28 CD8+ CDR3 sequences were shared by patients and controls, these sequences appeared highly expressed in patients and within the immunodominant clones of patients.

With regard to this clonotype: The antigen it recognizes is unknown. No base qualities exist here, and no much larger clone lies one base off it.

Flow cytometry had shown CD8+CD57+ cell expansion in the patients selected for sequencing. Every patient had a diagnosis of severe acquired aplastic anemia based on International Study of Aplastic Anemia and Agranulocytosis and Camitta criteria. No patient had received any therapy when blood was sampled. TCR repertoires of sorted CD4+ and CD8+ blood T cells from severe aplastic anemia patients and healthy subjects were deep-sequenced in the study. Patients were enrolled under clinicaltrials.gov protocols 00001620, 01623167, 00001397, 00071045, 00081523 and 00961064 in the USA. Ficoll-Paque density gradient centrifugation was used to isolate peripheral blood mononuclear cells. CD4+ and CD8+ T cells were sorted by FACS or magnetic beads before DNA extraction.

This clonotype originated in a human donor with aplastic anemia. The sequenced material came from sorted CD4+, CD8+, or CD8+CD57+ T cells (not recorded which) from PBMCs. The sequence is built from TRBV7-2 and TRBJ2-2; the best D guess is TRBD2, with 6 bases matching. The CDR3 in this case is CASSLAGEAGELFF. The DNA reads TGTGCCAGCAGCTTAGCGGGGGAGGCCGGGGAGCTGTTTTTT.